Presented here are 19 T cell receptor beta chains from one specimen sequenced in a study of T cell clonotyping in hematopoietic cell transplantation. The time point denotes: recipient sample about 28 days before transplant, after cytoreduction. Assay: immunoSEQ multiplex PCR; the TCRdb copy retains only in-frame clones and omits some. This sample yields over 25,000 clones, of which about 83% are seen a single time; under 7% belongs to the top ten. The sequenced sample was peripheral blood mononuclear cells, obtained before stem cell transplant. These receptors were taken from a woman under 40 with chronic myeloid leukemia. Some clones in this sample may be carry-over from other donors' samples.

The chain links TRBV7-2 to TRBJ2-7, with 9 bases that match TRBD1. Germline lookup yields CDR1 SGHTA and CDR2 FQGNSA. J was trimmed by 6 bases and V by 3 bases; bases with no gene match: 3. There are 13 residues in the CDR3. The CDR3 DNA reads TGTGCCAGCAGCTTGGACAGGGGAGGCGAGCAGTACTTC. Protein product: CASSLDRGGEQYF.

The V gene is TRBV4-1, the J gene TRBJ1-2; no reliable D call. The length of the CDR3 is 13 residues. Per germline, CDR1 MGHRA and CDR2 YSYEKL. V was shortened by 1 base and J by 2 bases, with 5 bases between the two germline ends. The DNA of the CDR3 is TGCGCCAGCAGCCAAGGGATGAACTATGGCTACACCTTC. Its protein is CASSQGMNYGYTF.

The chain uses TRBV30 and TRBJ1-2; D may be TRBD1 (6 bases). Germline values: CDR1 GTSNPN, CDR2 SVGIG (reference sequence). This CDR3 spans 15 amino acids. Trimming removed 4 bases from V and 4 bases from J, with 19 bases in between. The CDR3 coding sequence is TGTGCCTGGACCCGTAATATCCAGGGGACCTATGGCTACACCTTC. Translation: CAWTRNIQGTYGYTF.

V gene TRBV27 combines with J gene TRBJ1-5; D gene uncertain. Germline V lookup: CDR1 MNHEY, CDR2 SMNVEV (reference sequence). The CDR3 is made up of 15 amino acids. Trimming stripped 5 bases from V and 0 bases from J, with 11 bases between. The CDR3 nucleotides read TGTGCCAGCAGTGGTAGCAGAAATAGCAATCAGCCCCAGCATTTT. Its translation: CASSGSRNSNQPQHF.

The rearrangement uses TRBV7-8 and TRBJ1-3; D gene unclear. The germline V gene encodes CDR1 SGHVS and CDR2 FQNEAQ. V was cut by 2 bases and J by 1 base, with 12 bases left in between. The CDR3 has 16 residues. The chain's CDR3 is CASSLKSASSGNTIYF. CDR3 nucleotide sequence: TGTGCCAGCAGCTTAAAAAGTGCGAGTTCTGGAAACACCATATATTTT.

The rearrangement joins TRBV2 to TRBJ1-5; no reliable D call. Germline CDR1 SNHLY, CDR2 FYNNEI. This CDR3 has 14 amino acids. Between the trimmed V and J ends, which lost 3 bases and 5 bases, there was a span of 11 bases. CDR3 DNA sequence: TGTGCCAGCAGTGAGGAGGGTGACTATCAGCCCCAGCATTTT. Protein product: CASSEEGDYQPQHF.

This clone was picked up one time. Here the CDR3 reads CASSQGRTGELFF. CDR3 sequence (DNA): TGTGCCAGCAGCCAGGGACGGACCGGGGAGCTGTTTTTT. The gene calls are TRBV7-2 and TRBJ2-2; D is possibly TRBD1 or TRBD2 (5 bases each). Germline V gene lookup returns CDR1 SGHTA and CDR2 FQGNSA. V was cut by 5 bases and J by 5 bases, with 9 bases left in between. The CDR3 contains 13 residues.

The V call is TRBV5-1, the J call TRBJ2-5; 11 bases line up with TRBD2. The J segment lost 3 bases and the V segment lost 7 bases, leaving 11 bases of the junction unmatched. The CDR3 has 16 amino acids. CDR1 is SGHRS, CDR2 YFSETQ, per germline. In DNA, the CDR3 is TGCGCCAGCCAGTGGGTAGCGGGGGGGAAGGAAGAGACCCAGTACTTC. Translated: CASQWVAGGKEETQYF.

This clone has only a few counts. The CDR3: CASSNIGGDYGYTF. In DNA form, the CDR3 reads TGTGCCAGTAGTAACATAGGGGGGGACTATGGCTACACCTTC. The V gene is TRBV19, the J gene TRBJ1-2, with D possibly being TRBD1 (6 bases). Looked up from germline, CDR1 is LNHDA and CDR2 is SQIVND (reference sequence). The CDR3 length is 14 residues. Deletions cut 4 bases from V and 3 bases from J, with 12 bases between.

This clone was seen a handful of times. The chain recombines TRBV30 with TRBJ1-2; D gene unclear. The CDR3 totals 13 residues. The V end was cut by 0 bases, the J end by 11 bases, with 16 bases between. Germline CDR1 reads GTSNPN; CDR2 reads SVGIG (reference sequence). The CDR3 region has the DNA TGTGCCTGGAGTGTAGGGAACTACCTCGGTTACACCTTC. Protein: CAWSVGNYLGYTF.

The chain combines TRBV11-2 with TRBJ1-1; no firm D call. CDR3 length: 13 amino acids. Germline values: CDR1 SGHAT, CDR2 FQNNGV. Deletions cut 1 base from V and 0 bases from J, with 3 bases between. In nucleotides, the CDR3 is TGTGCCAGCAGCTTAGTGCTGAACACTGAAGCTTTCTTT. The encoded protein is CASSLVLNTEAFF.

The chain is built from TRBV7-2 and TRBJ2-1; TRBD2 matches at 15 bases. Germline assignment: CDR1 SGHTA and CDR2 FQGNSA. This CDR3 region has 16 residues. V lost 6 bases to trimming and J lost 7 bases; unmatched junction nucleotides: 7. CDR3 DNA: TGTGCCAGCAGACCCGCCGGGACTAGCGGGGGGAATGAGCAGTTCTTC. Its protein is CASRPAGTSGGNEQFF.

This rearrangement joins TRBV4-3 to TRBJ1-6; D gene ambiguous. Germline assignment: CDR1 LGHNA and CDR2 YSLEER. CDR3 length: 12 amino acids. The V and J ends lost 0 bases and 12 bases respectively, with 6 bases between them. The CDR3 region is CASSQDIGPLHF. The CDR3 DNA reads TGCGCCAGCAGCCAAGATATCGGACCCCTCCACTTT.

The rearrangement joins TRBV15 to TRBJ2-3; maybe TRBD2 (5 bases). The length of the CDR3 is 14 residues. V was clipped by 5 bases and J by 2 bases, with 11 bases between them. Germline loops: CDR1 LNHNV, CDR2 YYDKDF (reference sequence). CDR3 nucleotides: TGTGCCACCAGCTTGCGAGGGCCCACAGATACGCAGTATTTT. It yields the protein CATSLRGPTDTQYF.

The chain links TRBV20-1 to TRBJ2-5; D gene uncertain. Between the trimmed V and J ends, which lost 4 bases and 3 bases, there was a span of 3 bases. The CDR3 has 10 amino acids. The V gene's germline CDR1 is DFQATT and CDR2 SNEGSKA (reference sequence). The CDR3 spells CSAKKETQYF. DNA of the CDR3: TGCAGTGCTAAAAAAGAGACCCAGTACTTC.

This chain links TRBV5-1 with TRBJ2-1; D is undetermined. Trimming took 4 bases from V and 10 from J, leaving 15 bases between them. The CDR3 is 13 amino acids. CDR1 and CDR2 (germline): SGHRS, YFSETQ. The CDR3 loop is CASSPSGELEQFF. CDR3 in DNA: TGCGCCAGCAGCCCTTCCGGCGAATTAGAGCAGTTCTTC.

The CDR3 loop is CASSPGESYGYTF. The CDR3 region has the DNA TGCGCCAGCAGCCCCGGGGAGTCCTATGGCTACACCTTC. The V call is TRBV5-1, the J call TRBJ1-2; no clear D gene. The CDR3 extends over 13 amino acids. Germline CDR1 and CDR2: SGHRS and YFSETQ. Trimming left V 4 bases short and J 4 bases short, with 11 bases between.

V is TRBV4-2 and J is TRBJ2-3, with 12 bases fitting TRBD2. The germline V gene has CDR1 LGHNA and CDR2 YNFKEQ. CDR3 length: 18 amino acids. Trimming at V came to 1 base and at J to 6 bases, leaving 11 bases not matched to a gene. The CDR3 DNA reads TGTGCCAGCAGCCAAGGTGGGCCTAGCGGGGGGGCATTGGATACGCAGTATTTT. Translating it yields CASSQGGPSGGALDTQYF.

CDR3 protein: CASSGGGRAFF. For the CDR3, the DNA is TGTGCCAGCAGCGGGGGGGGGAGGGCTTTCTTT. The gene calls are TRBV6-5 and TRBJ1-1; perhaps TRBD1 as D (5 bases). V lost 6 bases and J lost 11, with 13 bases in between. The CDR3 has 11 amino acids. CDR1 is MNHEY, CDR2 SVGAGI, per germline.